Below, 8 T cell receptor beta chains from the same sample are listed, as sequenced in a study of OX40 agonist ivuxolimab in advanced cancers. Sequenced by immunoSEQ multiplex PCR; TCRdb stores in-frame clones only, minus some. The sample gives approximately 76,000 clones, 75% to 90% of which show up once; roughly 5.5% is in the top ten. The source was CD4+ or CD8+ T cells sorted from blood, collected in a trial of the OX40 agonist ivuxolimab. The receptors derive from an adult with an advanced solid tumor such as melanoma, head and neck, liver or kidney cancer.

CDR3 amino acids: CASGPLSGGANVLTF. The CDR3 coding sequence is TGTGCCAGCGGCCCGCTCAGTGGGGGGGCCAACGTCCTGACTTTC. V is TRBV6-5 and J is TRBJ2-6, with no clear D. This CDR3 region has 15 residues. Per germline, CDR1 MNHEY and CDR2 SVGAGI. V lost 8 bases, J lost 4 bases, and 15 bases lay in between.

This clone has more than one count but fewer than ten. The V gene is TRBV12-5, the J gene TRBJ1-5; D remains ambiguous. From germline, CDR1 is LGHNT and CDR2 FRNRAP. CDR3 length equals 13 residues. Trimming stripped 6 bases from V and 5 bases from J, with 11 bases between. The chain's CDR3 is CASGRGDHQPQHF. In nucleotides, the CDR3 is TGTGCTAGTGGCCGTGGAGATCATCAGCCCCAGCATTTT.

The J gene is TRBJ2-7, the V gene TRBV27, with D possibly matching TRBD2 (5 bases). Germline values: CDR1 MNHEY, CDR2 SMNVEV (reference sequence). V was cut by 5 bases and J by 3 bases, with 14 bases left in between. The CDR3 is 14 residues long. CDR3 loop: CASSTTPEGYEQYF. The CDR3 DNA follows: TGTGCCAGCAGTACAACTCCAGAGGGCTACGAGCAGTACTTC.

CDR3 DNA: TGTGCTAGTGGTTTCTGGGGGGCATCTGAAGCTTTCTTT. Its protein product is CASGFWGASEAFF. The V gene is TRBV12-5, the J gene TRBJ1-1, with D possibly TRBD1 on 6 matching bases. V gave up 3 bases and J gave up 6 bases, with 11 bases separating them. This CDR3 is built from 13 residues. Germline CDR1 reads LGHNT; CDR2 reads FRNRAP. The full variable domain, in which reference TRBV12-5 and TRBJ1-1 provide the parts outside the CDR3, is DARVTQTPRHKVTEMGQEVTMRCQPILGHNTVFWYRQTMMQGLELLAYFRNRAPLDDSGMPKDRFSAEMPDATLATLKIQPSEPRDSAVYFCASGFWGASEAFFGQGTRLTVV.

This clone has only one observation. The junction shows a germline mismatch at one end, possibly a read error. This chain joins TRBV10-3 and TRBJ2-7; D call uncertain. The CDR3 totals 12 residues. CDR1 and CDR2 from the germline V gene are ENHRY and SYGVKD. The CDR3: CASSLRSYEQYF. The CDR3 DNA follows: TGTGCCAGCAGTTTAAGGTCCTACGAGCAGTACTTC.

The chain uses TRBV15 and TRBJ2-1, with TRBD1 matching 7 bases. Germline V gene sequence: CDR1 LNHNV, CDR2 YYDKDF (reference sequence). With V trimmed by 4 bases and J by 4 bases, 19 bases remained unmatched. This CDR3 has 19 residues. The CDR3 DNA follows: TGTGCCACCAGCACCCCCCCCCACCGTGAGGGGGCACGGTACAATGAGCAGTTCTTC. This codes for CATSTPPHREGARYNEQFF.

V usage is TRBV2 and J usage is TRBJ1-3; 7 bases match TRBD1. J gave up 4 bases and V 5 bases, and 2 bases lay outside the gene matches. This CDR3 has 13 residues. CDR1 and CDR2 (germline): SNHLY, FYNNEI. The CDR3 here is CASSPGQGNTIYF. CDR3 nucleotides: TGTGCCAGCAGTCCGGGACAGGGAAACACCATATATTTT.

The chain carries TRBV5-6 and TRBJ2-1, with TRBD1 matching 7 bases. The CDR3 has 14 residues. Trimming cost V 0 bases and J 4 bases; bases outside gene matches: 1. CDR1 SGHDT and CDR2 YYEEEE come from the germline V gene. The CDR3 sequence is CASSLGQGYNEQFF. CDR3 DNA sequence: TGTGCCAGCAGCTTGGGACAGGGATACAATGAGCAGTTCTTC.